This TCR beta chain was recorded in a study of a mutant IDH1 vaccine in newly diagnosed glioma. Study in general: The earlier regimen, radiotherapy, temozolomide, or both, was most often both.

Libraries were prepared by immunoSEQ multiplex PCR; TCRdb keeps only in-frame clonotypes and omits some of them. The table lists 73,000 or so clones, roughly 84% of them singletons. The sample's time point: week 35, safety follow-up. What each vaccine dose contained was 300 ug of mutant IDH1 20-mer peptide, accompanied by topical imiquimod. Remarks on this clone: The antigen is undetermined.

This TCR derives from a man in his late teens or twenties with glioma. Sample: PBMCs, taken from a glioma patient whose treatment included an IDH1 peptide vaccine.

The CDR3 region is CASKTTLLTGELFF. The CDR3 DNA reads as TGTGCCAGCAAAACTACCCTTCTAACCGGGGAGCTGTTTTTT. The chain recombines TRBV2 with TRBJ2-2; D ambiguous. Germline V lookup: CDR1 SNHLY, CDR2 FYNNEI. The CDR3 extends over 14 amino acids. The ends were cut back, 7 bases at V and 5 bases at J, with 14 bases in the middle.